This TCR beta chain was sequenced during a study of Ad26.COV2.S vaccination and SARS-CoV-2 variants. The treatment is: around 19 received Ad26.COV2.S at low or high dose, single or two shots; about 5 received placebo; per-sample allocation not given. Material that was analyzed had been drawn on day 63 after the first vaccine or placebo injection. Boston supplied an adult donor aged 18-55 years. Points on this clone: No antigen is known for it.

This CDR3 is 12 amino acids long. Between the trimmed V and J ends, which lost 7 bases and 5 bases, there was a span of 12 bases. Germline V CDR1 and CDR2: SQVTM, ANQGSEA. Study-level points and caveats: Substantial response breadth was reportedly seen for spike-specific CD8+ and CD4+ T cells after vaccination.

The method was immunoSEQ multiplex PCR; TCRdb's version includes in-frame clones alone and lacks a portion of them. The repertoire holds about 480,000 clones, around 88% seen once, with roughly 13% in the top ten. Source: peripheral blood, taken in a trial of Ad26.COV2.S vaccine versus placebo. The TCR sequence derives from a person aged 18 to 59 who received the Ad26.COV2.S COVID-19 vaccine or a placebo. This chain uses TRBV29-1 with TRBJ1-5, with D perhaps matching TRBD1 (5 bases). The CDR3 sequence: CSAGGGDQPQHF. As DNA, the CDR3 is TGCAGCGCCGGTGGGGGGGATCAGCCCCAGCATTTT.